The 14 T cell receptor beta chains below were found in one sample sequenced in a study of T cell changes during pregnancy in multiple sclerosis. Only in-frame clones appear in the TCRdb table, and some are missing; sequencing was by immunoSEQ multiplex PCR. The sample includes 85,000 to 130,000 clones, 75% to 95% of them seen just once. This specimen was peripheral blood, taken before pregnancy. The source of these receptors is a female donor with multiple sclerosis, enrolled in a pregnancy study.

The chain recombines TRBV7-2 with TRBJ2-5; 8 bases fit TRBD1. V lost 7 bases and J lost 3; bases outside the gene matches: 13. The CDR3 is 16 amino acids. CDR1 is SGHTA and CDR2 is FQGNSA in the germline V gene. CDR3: CASTTWWDRTEETQYF. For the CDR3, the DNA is TGTGCCAGCACCACTTGGTGGGACAGGACTGAAGAGACCCAGTACTTC.

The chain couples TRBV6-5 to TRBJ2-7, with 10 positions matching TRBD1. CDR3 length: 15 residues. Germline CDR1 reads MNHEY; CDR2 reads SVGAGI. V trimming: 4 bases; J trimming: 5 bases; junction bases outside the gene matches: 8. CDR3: CASSSVRDRGHEQYF. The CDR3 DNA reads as TGTGCCAGCAGTTCTGTCCGGGACAGGGGCCACGAGCAGTACTTC.

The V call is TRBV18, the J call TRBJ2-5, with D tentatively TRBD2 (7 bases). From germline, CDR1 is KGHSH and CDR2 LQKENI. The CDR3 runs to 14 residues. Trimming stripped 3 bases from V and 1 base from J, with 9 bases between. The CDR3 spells CASSPRGGQETQYF. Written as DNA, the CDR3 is TGTGCCAGCTCACCGAGGGGGGGCCAAGAGACCCAGTACTTC.

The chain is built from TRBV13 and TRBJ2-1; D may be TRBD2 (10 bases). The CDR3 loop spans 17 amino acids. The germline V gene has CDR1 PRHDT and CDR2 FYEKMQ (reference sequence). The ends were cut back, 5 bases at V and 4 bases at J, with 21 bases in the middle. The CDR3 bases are TGTGCCAGCAGCCAAGCGGGGGGGGGACAGGGATACAATGAGCAGTTCTTC. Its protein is CASSQAGGGQGYNEQFF. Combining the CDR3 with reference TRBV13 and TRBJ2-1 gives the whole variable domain AAGVIQSPRHLIKEKRETATLKCYPIPRHDTVYWYQQGPGQDPQFLISFYEKMQSDKGSIPDRFSAQQFSDYHSELNMSSLELGDSALYFCASSQAGGGQGYNEQFFGPGTRLTVL.

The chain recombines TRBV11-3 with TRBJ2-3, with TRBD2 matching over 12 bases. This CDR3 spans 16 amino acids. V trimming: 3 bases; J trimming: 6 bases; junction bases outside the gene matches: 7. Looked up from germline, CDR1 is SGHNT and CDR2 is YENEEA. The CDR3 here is CASSFGLAGPSDTQYF. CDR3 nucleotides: TGTGCCAGCAGCTTCGGACTAGCGGGGCCTTCGGATACGCAGTATTTT.

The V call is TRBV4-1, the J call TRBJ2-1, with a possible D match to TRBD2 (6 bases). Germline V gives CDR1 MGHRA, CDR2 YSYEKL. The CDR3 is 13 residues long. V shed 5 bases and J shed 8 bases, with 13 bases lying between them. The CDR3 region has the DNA TGCGCCAGCAGCTTTGGGGGGAGGTATGAGCAGTTCTTC. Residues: CASSFGGRYEQFF.

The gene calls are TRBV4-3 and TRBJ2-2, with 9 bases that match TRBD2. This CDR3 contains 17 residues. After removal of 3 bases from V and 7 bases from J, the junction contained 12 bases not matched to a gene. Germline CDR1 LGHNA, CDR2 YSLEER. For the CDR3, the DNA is TGCGCCAGCAGCCACACCCTCCGGGCGGGAGGGGGCGGGGAGCTGTTTTTT. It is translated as CASSHTLRAGGGGELFF.

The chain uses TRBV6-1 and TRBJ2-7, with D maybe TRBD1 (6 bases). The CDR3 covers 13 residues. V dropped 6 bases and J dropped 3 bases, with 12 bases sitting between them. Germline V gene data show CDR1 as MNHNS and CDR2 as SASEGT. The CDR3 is CASRMDSYYEQYF. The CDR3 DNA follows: TGTGCCAGCAGGATGGACAGTTACTACGAGCAGTACTTC.

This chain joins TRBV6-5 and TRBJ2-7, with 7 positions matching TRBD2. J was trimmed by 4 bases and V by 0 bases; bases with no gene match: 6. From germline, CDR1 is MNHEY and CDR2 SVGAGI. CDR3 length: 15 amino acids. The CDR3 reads CASSYSGGSLYEQYF. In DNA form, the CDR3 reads TGTGCCAGCAGTTACTCGGGAGGGTCCTTATACGAGCAGTACTTC.

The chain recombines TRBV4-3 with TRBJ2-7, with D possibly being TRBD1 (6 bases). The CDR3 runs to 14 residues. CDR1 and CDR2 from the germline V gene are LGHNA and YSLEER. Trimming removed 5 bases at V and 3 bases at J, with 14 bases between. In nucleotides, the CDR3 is TGCGCCAGCAGCACAAAAACAGGGAACTACGAGCAGTACTTC. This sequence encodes CASSTKTGNYEQYF.

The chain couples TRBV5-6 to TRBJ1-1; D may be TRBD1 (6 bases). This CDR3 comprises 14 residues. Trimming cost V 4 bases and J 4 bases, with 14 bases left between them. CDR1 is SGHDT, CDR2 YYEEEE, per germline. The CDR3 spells CASSLNRAATEAFF. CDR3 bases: TGTGCCAGCAGCCTTAACAGGGCGGCCACTGAAGCTTTCTTT.

The CDR3 DNA reads as TGTGCCAGCAGCTTAGCTTCGTCGGATGAGCAGTTCTTC. Translated: CASSLASSDEQFF. The gene calls are TRBV7-9 and TRBJ2-1; D is ambiguous. V lost 0 bases to trimming and J lost 8 bases, with 8 bases between them. This CDR3 has 13 amino acids. Germline V CDR1 and CDR2: SEHNR, FQNEAQ (reference sequence).

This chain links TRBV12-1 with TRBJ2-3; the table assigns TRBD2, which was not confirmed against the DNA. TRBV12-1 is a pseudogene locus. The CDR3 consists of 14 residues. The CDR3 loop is CASSFHEISDTQYF. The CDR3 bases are TGTGCCAGCAGCTTTCACGAGATATCAGATACGCAGTATTTT.

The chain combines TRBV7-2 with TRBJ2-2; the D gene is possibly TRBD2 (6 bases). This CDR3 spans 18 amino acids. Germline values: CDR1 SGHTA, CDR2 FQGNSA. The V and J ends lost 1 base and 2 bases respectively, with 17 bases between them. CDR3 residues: CASSLGSLRGINTGELFF. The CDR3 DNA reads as TGTGCCAGCAGCTTAGGATCCTTGCGGGGTATTAACACCGGGGAGCTGTTTTTT.